The clone carrying this T cell receptor (beta chain) was counted a few times. What it binds is unknown. For the second PCR, which ran for about 6 to 12 cycles, a sample-barcoded 5' primer and a J-beta primer mix were used. Every cDNA molecule carried a tag from a template-switch adaptor bearing 12 random nucleotides. TCRdb re-called the 5' RACE reads through MiXCR, storing one row per CDR3 protein. The sample yields roughly 2 million distinct CDR3 sequences, roughly 52% seen once. Trimming at V came to 5 bases and at J to 4 bases, leaving 8 bases not matched to a gene. Germline CDR1 DFQATT, CDR2 SNEGSKA (reference sequence). The CDR3 loop spans 13 amino acids. The data were taken from a study of blood T cells in healthy people across ages. Study-wide results and limits: Across the age range, TCR beta diversity per million T cells fell in a roughly linear way. Relative to aged donors, long-lived donors carried more naive CD4+ cells and displayed higher diversity. Higher naive T cell percentage went strongly together with higher TCR beta diversity.

This rearrangement joins TRBV20-1 to TRBJ2-7, with 7 bases identical to TRBD1. Material: blood. The TCR was taken from a woman aged 40 to 55 in good health. In DNA form, the CDR3 reads TGCAGTGCTCGCGACAGGGTTGGGTACGAGCAGTACTTC. Translating gives CSARDRVGYEQYF.